The T cell receptor beta chain under discussion was sequenced for a study of cytomegalovirus exposure and HLA in healthy donors. CDR1 SGHNT and CDR2 YENEEA come from the germline V gene. The CDR3 consists of 14 residues. Trimming took off 1 base at V and 4 bases at J, with 9 bases between the two ends. The PCR contained 60 Vbeta and 13 Jbeta primers. This table comes from immunoSEQ multiplex PCR, and its TCRdb copy is limited to in-frame clones, with some not included. The top ten clones hold 1.5% to 2% of a sample with 90,000 to 120,000 clones, approximately 78% of them seen once. The V and J genes are TRBV11-3 and TRBJ2-3; no firm D call. This clonotype was sampled from a woman in her thirties or forties in good health and CMV-seronegative. Material for sequencing was PBMCs. Here the CDR3 DNA reads TGTGCCAGCAGCTTAGCCCCCAGGTCAGATACGCAGTATTTT. Its translation is CASSLAPRSDTQYF.